These 6 T cell receptor beta chains originate from one sample sequenced in a study of blood T cell repertoires in COVID-19. Profiling relied on immunoSEQ multiplex PCR, and the TCRdb table lists in-frame clones only, not all of them. Of around 180,000 clones in the sample, approximately 86% are singletons; the top ten hold more than 9%. Sequencing was performed on peripheral blood. The receptors were gathered from a woman of 80 years or more with active or convalescent COVID-19.

The rearrangement joins TRBV10-3 to TRBJ1-4; TRBD1 aligns across 8 bases. The germline gives CDR1 ENHRY, CDR2 SYGVKD. This CDR3 has 17 residues. The trim removed 2 bases at V and 5 bases at J, leaving 10 bases unmatched. CDR3 bases: TGTGCCATCAGTGAGCCAGGGACAGGCGGACCCAATGAAAAACTGTTTTTT. Amino acid sequence: CAISEPGTGGPNEKLFF.

CDR3 in amino acids: CASSPPPGYTF. The CDR3 coding sequence is TGTGCCAGCAGTCCCCCCCCAGGCTACACCTTC. The chain employs TRBV28 and TRBJ1-2; D is undetermined. V was clipped by 5 bases and J by 8 bases, with 9 bases between them. CDR3 length: 11 residues. CDR1 is MDHEN and CDR2 is SYDVKM in the germline V gene.

The rearrangement joins TRBV9 to TRBJ2-7, with TRBD1 identical over 7 bases. This CDR3 comprises 13 residues. The germline CDR1 and CDR2 sequences are SGDLS and YYNGEE. Trimming took 7 bases from V and 5 from J; bases not matched to a gene: 9. CDR3 in amino acids: CASGDRETHEQYF. In nucleotides, the CDR3 is TGTGCCAGCGGCGACAGGGAAACCCACGAGCAGTACTTC. The full variable domain, its missing parts supplied by reference TRBV9 and TRBJ2-7, is DSGVTQTPKHLITATGQRVTLRCSPRSGDLSVYWYQQSLDQGLQFLIQYYNGEERAKGNILERFSAQQFPDLHSELNLSSLELGDSALYFCASGDRETHEQYFGPGTRLTVT.

The chain joins TRBV9 to TRBJ2-2, with 9 bases matching TRBD2. The V gene's germline CDR1 is SGDLS and CDR2 YYNGEE. CDR3 length: 15 residues. V shed 4 bases and J 7 bases; nucleotides not matched to a gene: 8. CDR3 region: CASSLRSGRDGELFF. The CDR3, as DNA: TGTGCCAGCAGCCTCCGTAGCGGGAGAGACGGGGAGCTGTTTTTT.

The chain is built from TRBV18 and TRBJ2-3, with no clear D. The CDR3 totals 14 residues. CDR1 and CDR2 (germline): KGHSH, LQKENI. V lost 0 bases to trimming and J lost 6 bases, with 10 bases between them. Here the CDR3 DNA reads TGTGCCAGCTCACCACCCCCAAGCCGCGATACGCAGTATTTT. Residues: CASSPPPSRDTQYF.

J is TRBJ1-1 and V is TRBV14; 11 bases are shared with TRBD1. With V trimmed by 5 bases and J by 6 bases, 2 bases remained unmatched. This CDR3 is built from 13 residues. Germline lookup yields CDR1 SGHDN and CDR2 FVKESK. The CDR3 bases are TGTGCCAGCAGCTGGACAGGGGGCTCTGAAGCTTTCTTT. Its translation: CASSWTGGSEAFF.